The entry that follows covers one T cell receptor (beta chain) sequence. What it binds is unknown. These data originate in a study of T-cell memory formation after mild COVID-19. Using constant-segment primers, 5'RACE produced TCR alpha and TCR beta cDNA libraries carrying sample barcodes and UMIs. TCRdb ran MiXCR on the 5' RACE reads and lists one entry per CDR3 protein. The sample includes hundreds of thousands of distinct CDR3 sequences, about a sixth of them seen just once. Study outcomes and limitations: CD4+ bias marked clones expanding day 15 to 37, unlike balanced contracting clones.

The sample consisted of PBMCs or a T cell subset sorted from them (not recorded which). This receptor was taken from a young man who had mild COVID-19 (a few samples of this study predate the infection). Cell type and time point are not known.

Here the CDR3 reads CASSPGTSGGLETQYF. The CDR3, as DNA: TGTGCCAGCAGCCCGGGGACTAGCGGGGGCCTGGAGACCCAGTACTTC. This chain links TRBV12-3 or TRBV12-4 with TRBJ2-5; the match to TRBD2 covers 14 bases. Trimming at V came to 6 bases and at J to 5 bases, leaving 8 bases not matched to a gene. CDR3 size: 16 residues.